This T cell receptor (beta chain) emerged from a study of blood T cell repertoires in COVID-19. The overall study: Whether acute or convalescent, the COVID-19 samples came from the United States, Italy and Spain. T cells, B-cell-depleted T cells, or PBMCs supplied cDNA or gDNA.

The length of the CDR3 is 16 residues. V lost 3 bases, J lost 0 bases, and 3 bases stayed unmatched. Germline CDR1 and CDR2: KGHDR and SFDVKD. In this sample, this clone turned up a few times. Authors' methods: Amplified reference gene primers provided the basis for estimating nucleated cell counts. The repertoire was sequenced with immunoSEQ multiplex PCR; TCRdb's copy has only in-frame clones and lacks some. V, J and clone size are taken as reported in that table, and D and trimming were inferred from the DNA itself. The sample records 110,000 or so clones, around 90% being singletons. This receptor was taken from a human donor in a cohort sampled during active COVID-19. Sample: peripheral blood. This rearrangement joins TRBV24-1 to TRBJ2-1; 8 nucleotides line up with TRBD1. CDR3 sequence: CATSDRQGSSYNEQFF. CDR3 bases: TGTGCCACCAGTGATCGACAGGGGTCCTCCTACAATGAGCAGTTCTTC.